This T cell receptor (beta chain) was recorded in a study of CD8 T cells in ankylosing spondylitis (dated by TCRdb to about 2017). Regarding the complete study: The study profiled T cell receptor beta repertoires in healthy donors and ankylosing spondylitis patients to find disease-linked TCR variants. The full study cohort was made up of 20 to 25 ankylosing spondylitis patients and roughly 100 healthy donors. Peripheral blood samples were taken, and synovial fluid was additionally collected from ankylosing spondylitis patients.

The run used an Illumina HiSeq 2500. Quantitative 5'-RACE with molecular barcodes was the method used to prepare the TCR beta libraries. The paper's data handling went like this. A new computational method based on a probabilistic model of VDJ rearrangement was used to identify disease-linked TCR variants. TCRdb ran its own pipeline on the public reads, namely fastp trimming at Q25 and MiXCR clone calling, and kept in-frame beta chains. Each entry is one CDR3 protein sequence, shown with its most common DNA and genes. The V and J calls were determined by TCRdb, not by the authors. The sample has roughly 220,000 distinct CDR3 sequences on record, about 10% of them singletons. Jointly, the top ten make up about a fifth of the sample. The study at large found these results: Blood from ankylosing spondylitis patients appeared to be characterized by a TCR beta motif made up of several highly homologous amino acid variants. The disease-linked clones showed a CD8+ phenotype and occurred at relatively low frequencies in peripheral blood. Some motif variants had previously been reported in the synovial fluid and blood of reactive arthritis patients, which suggests shared mechanisms of disease initiation. According to the report, matched synovial fluid samples from ankylosing spondylitis patients were significantly enriched for the disease-linked clones.

Comments on this clonotype: What antigen it recognizes has not been identified. Base quality data are lacking; no much larger clone is found one base away.

V sheds 0 bases and J sheds 5 bases, leaving 9 bases between their ends. The CDR3 goes from the cysteine to the phenylalanine over 15 residues. Only the CDR3 DNA is retained, 45 bases long and in frame from the first base. From a lookup of the germline V gene, CDR1 and CDR2 are SGHRS and YFSETQ. The sequenced sample was blood, either unsorted or a sorted T cell fraction (not recorded which). This chain joins TRBV5-1 to TRBJ1-6; the D gene is not confidently resolved. This TCR was sampled from a male donor with ankylosing spondylitis or in good health (not recorded which). The CDR3 amino acid sequence is: CASSLEGANNSPLHF. The bases read TGCGCCAGCAGCTTGGAGGGAGCAAATAATTCACCCCTCCACTTT.